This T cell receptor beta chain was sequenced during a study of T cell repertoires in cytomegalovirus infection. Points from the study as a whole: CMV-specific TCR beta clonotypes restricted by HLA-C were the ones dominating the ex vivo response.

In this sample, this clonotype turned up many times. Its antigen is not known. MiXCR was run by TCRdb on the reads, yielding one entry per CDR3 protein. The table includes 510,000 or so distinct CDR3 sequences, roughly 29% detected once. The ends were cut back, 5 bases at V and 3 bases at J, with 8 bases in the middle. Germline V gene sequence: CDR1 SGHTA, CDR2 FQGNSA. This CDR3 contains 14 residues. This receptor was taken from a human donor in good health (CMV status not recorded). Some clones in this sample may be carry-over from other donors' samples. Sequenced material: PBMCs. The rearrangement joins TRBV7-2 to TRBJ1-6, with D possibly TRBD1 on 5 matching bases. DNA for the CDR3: TGTGCCAGCAGCGTCGACAGCTATAATTCACCCCTCCACTTT. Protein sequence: CASSVDSYNSPLHF.